A selection of T cell receptor beta chains follows, all from one sample in a study of identical twins. TCRdb reanalysed the 5' RACE reads using MiXCR and keeps one entry per CDR3 protein. The table includes fewer than 550,000 distinct CDR3 sequences, 14% detected once. These data were likewise used in another study, on yellow fever vaccine responses in identical twins.

Material for sequencing was CD4+ T cells sorted from blood. The receptor set was obtained from a woman aged 18-29 years in good health. The conserved cysteine and the conserved F or W are not part of the CDR3 here. The D gene is left open where the match is weak.

D	length	V	J	CDR3
TRBD2	12	TRBV25-1	TRBJ2-1	ASSVTSAYNEQF
TRBD2	14	TRBV11-2	TRBJ2-1	ASSRSSGISVYEQF
TRBD1	11	TRBV28	TRBJ1-5	ASRGQINQPQH
TRBD2	13	TRBV29-1	TRBJ2-7	SGLGTSGRSGEQY
.	12	TRBV4-1	TRBJ2-1	ASSQVLDPRLEF
.	11	TRBV2	TRBJ2-3	ASSISLTDTQY
.	10	TRBV5-1	TRBJ1-2	ASSLGPDGYT
.	12	TRBV7-2	TRBJ2-1	ASSLDRAGPEQF
.	14	TRBV3-1	TRBJ2-7	ASSPPVGRKGYEQY
.	12	TRBV7-2	TRBJ2-2	ASSQSINTGELF
.	11	TRBV30	TRBJ2-5	AWSRDSGETQY
TRBD2	16	TRBV5-1	TRBJ2-2	ASSLKSSGAANTGELF
TRBD1	13	TRBV24-1	TRBJ2-5	ATSDTRGPGETQY
.	12	TRBV7-9	TRBJ2-7	ASGKGVNSYEQY
.	13	TRBV29-1	TRBJ2-7	SVESRDRSSYEQY
TRBD2	13	TRBV28	TRBJ2-5	ASSLDGGASETQY
.	15	TRBV5-1	TRBJ2-4	ASSSRTDEIAKNIQY
TRBD1	13	TRBV6-2/TRBV6-3	TRBJ2-3	ASRRPGGSTDTQY
.	12	TRBV5-1	TRBJ1-1	ASSLGGEVSEAF
TRBD2	13	TRBV5-1	TRBJ2-3	ASSSRAGEGVTQY
.	11	TRBV3-1	TRBJ2-7	ASSPTPEGEQY
.	11	TRBV30	TRBJ1-5	AWGPGGNQPQH
.	12	TRBV3-1	TRBJ2-5	ASRRGRPQETQY
TRBD1	11	TRBV30	TRBJ2-3	ARRQGSTDTQY
.	12	TRBV2	TRBJ2-5	ASSEAQYQETQY
.	12	TRBV20-1	TRBJ2-6	SAPFSSGANVLT
.	12	TRBV7-2	TRBJ2-3	ASSFKSGTDTQY
.	11	TRBV7-2	TRBJ2-1	ASSSPTRGEQF
.	13	TRBV4-3	TRBJ2-4	ASSQDRGFRGIQY
.	15	TRBV4-2	TRBJ2-3	ASSQGTSKGYSDTQY
TRBD1	17	TRBV11-2	TRBJ2-7	ASSSIRGQGARGAYEQY
.	11	TRBV20-1	TRBJ2-3	SARAAGTDTQY
.	10	TRBV27	TRBJ2-5	ASSLYGGTQY
.	10	TRBV11-2	TRBJ2-1	ASSLITDEQF
.	11	TRBV27	TRBJ2-7	ANNDLRPYEQY
.	12	TRBV20-1	TRBJ2-5	SACEVAEQETQY
TRBD2	14	TRBV2	TRBJ2-3	ASRASGGARTDTQY
.	13	TRBV15	TRBJ2-3	ATSQGTGLTDTQY
TRBD1	16	TRBV7-3	TRBJ2-5	ASSPTGVTDRGRETQY
.	12	TRBV4-3	TRBJ2-1	ASSQEGRSGEQF
TRBD2	15	TRBV6-2/TRBV6-3	TRBJ2-2	ASSYPTRREYTGELF
TRBD2	14	TRBV20-1	TRBJ2-3	SATGLAGGTTDTQY
.	12	TRBV12-3/TRBV12-4	TRBJ1-5	ASSRKGGDQPQH
.	12	TRBV27	TRBJ2-7	ASSLSQGPYEQY
.	12	TRBV3-1	TRBJ1-1	ASSQVGRDTEAF
.	14	TRBV30	TRBJ1-3	AWSLSNTFSGNTIY
.	13	TRBV7-9	TRBJ2-7	ASSQEGSLLNEQY
TRBD1	13	TRBV15	TRBJ2-3	ATSRGQGWTDTQY
TRBD1	14	TRBV7-2	TRBJ2-3	ASSYAGTGVTDTQY
.	14	TRBV2	TRBJ2-2	ASSERSDGRSGELF
.	12	TRBV6-2/TRBV6-3	TRBJ2-2	ASSRLGATGELF
.	10	TRBV27	TRBJ2-7	ASTPPRGEQY
.	12	TRBV7-6	TRBJ2-7	ASSLVRGSDEQY